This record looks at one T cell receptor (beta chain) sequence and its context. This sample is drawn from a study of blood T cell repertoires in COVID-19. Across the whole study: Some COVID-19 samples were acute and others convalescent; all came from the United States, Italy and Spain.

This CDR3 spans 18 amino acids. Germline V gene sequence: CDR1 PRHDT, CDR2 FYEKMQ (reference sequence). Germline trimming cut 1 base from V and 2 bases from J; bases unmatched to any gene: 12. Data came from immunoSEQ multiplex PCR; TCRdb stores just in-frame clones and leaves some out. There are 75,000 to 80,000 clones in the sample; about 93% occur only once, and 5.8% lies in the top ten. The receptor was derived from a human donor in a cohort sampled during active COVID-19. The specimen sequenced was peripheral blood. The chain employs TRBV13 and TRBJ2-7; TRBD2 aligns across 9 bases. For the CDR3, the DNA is TGTGCCAGCAGCTTAGCGCCGGGGCGCGGCGGGGGGGCCTACGAGCAGTACTTC. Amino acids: CASSLAPGRGGGAYEQYF.